This T cell receptor beta chain was profiled in a study of Tregs in tolerant kidney transplant recipients. Findings of the study overall: Validation in larger populations is needed because few patients were studied.

Generated by immunoSEQ multiplex PCR, the TCRdb table keeps only in-frame clones and is missing some. Of roughly 45,000 clones in the sample, about 89% are singletons; the top ten hold about 0.75%. Points on this clone: Its antigen is still unknown.

This CDR3 region has 13 residues. Trimming shortened V by 0 bases and J by 6 bases, and 9 bases separated the two germline ends. Germline CDR1 and CDR2: LNHNV and YYDKDF (reference sequence). This chain connects TRBV15 to TRBJ2-7, with D perhaps matching TRBD1 (5 bases). This clonotype was sampled from a human donor in good health. Sequences were obtained from Tregs from blood. The CDR3 DNA follows: TGTGCCACCAGCAGAGATCAGGGAAGCGAGCAGTACTTC. It specifies CATSRDQGSEQYF.